The TCR beta chain described here comes from a study of sequential checkpoint blockade in melanoma. Using immunoSEQ multiplex PCR, the repertoire was profiled, and TCRdb retains in-frame clones only, with some absent. Here the sample spans approximately 5,000 clones, about 80% being singletons. Sample treatment: randomized to nivolumab then ipilimumab (arm A) or the reverse (arm B). V lost 5 bases to trimming and J lost 1 base, with 14 bases between them. This CDR3 has 15 amino acids. Germline V gives CDR1 SEHNR, CDR2 FQNEAQ (reference sequence). The sample here was CD8+ T cells sorted from blood (inferred from file names), taken from a patient given nivolumab and ipilimumab in sequence. The sequence was obtained from a human donor with melanoma. The chain recombines TRBV7-9 with TRBJ1-1, with D maybe TRBD1 (5 bases). The CDR3 here is CASSERTTGNTEAFF. DNA of the CDR3: TGTGCCAGCAGCGAGCGTACCACAGGGAACACTGAAGCTTTCTTT.